This T cell receptor beta chain was recovered during a study of OX40 agonist ivuxolimab in advanced cancers. The protocol was immunoSEQ multiplex PCR, while the TCRdb copy is restricted to in-frame clones and leaves out a portion. The sample carries some 71,000 clones, about nine tenths recorded once. Germline V gene data show CDR1 as SGHRS and CDR2 as YFSETQ. The ends were cut back, 4 bases at V and 6 bases at J, with 8 bases in the middle. This CDR3 spans 13 amino acids. The origin of this receptor is an adult with an advanced solid tumor such as melanoma, head and neck, liver or kidney cancer. The rearrangement links TRBV5-1 to TRBJ1-6; no firm D call. The sample in question was CD4+ or CD8+ T cells sorted from blood, obtained in a trial of the OX40 agonist ivuxolimab. The CDR3 bases are TGCGCCAGCAGCATGGGCTTTAATTCACCCCTCCACTTT. It yields the protein CASSMGFNSPLHF.